These T cell receptor beta chains were read from a single sample in a study of Ad26.COV2.S vaccination and SARS-CoV-2 variants. Clones were read by immunoSEQ multiplex PCR, and TCRdb kept only the in-frame ones, dropping some. The sample includes roughly 380,000 clones, approximately 90% of them seen just once. The specimen was peripheral blood, collected after recovery from COVID-19. Receptors were obtained from a human donor who had recovered from COVID-19. Both conserved end residues are part of each CDR3. Fields, in order: J gene, V gene, D gene, CDR3 length, clone size, CDR3 DNA, CDR3 protein. The D gene is left open where the match is weak. Only some rows state a clone size, as once, few, many or a class for expanded clones.

j_gene: TRBJ2-3; v_gene: TRBV5-1; d_gene: TRBD2; len: 16; abundance: .; CDR3nt: TGCGCCAGCAGCTTCGGGTCGACTAGCGGAGCTGATACGCAGTATTTT; CDR3aa: CASSFGSTSGADTQYF
j_gene: TRBJ1-2; v_gene: TRBV5-1; d_gene: .; len: 12; abundance: .; CDR3nt: TGCGCCAGCAGCCCGGGGGGATATGGCTACACCTTC; CDR3aa: CASSPGGYGYTF
j_gene: TRBJ2-7; v_gene: TRBV7-9; d_gene: TRBD2; len: 16; abundance: .; CDR3nt: TGTGCCAGCAGTTTAATCCGGGCGGGGGGACCTGACGAGCAGTACTTC; CDR3aa: CASSLIRAGGPDEQYF
j_gene: TRBJ2-5; v_gene: TRBV11-2; d_gene: TRBD1; len: 14; abundance: .; CDR3nt: TGTGCCAGCAGCTTAGTTGGGACAGGGGACTCAGAGTACTTC; CDR3aa: CASSLVGTGDSEYF
j_gene: TRBJ1-6; v_gene: TRBV27; d_gene: TRBD1; len: 19; abundance: .; CDR3nt: TGTGCCAGCAGTAGGACCGGGACAGGGGGCTTCTCCTATAATTCACCCCTCCACTTT; CDR3aa: CASSRTGTGGFSYNSPLHF
j_gene: TRBJ2-1; v_gene: TRBV5-5; d_gene: .; len: 15; abundance: .; CDR3nt: TGTGCCAGCAGCTTGGTGGGGACATTTGTCAATGAGCAGTTCTTC; CDR3aa: CASSLVGTFVNEQFF
j_gene: TRBJ2-5; v_gene: TRBV5-1; d_gene: .; len: 15; abundance: .; CDR3nt: TGCGCCAGCAGCGAGAGGCCCCGGGAGCAAGAGACCCAGTACTTC; CDR3aa: CASSERPREQETQYF
j_gene: TRBJ1-5; v_gene: TRBV28; d_gene: TRBD1; len: 14; abundance: .; CDR3nt: TGTGCCAGCGCTACGACAGGGAGCAATCAGCCCCAGCATTTT; CDR3aa: CASATTGSNQPQHF
j_gene: TRBJ2-1; v_gene: TRBV6-1; d_gene: TRBD1; len: 15; abundance: .; CDR3nt: TGTGCCAGCAGTGACCGGGACAGGGCTTACAATGAGCAGTTCTTC; CDR3aa: CASSDRDRAYNEQFF
j_gene: TRBJ2-5; v_gene: TRBV10-2; d_gene: .; len: 17; abundance: .; CDR3nt: TGCGCCAGCAGTCTAATCCCTCTCCTCGGGGGATTGGAGACCCAGTACTTC; CDR3aa: CASSLIPLLGGLETQYF
j_gene: TRBJ1-2; v_gene: TRBV29-1; d_gene: .; len: 11; abundance: .; CDR3nt: TGCAGCGTTGAAGAGGGTAGGGGCTACACCTTC; CDR3aa: CSVEEGRGYTF
j_gene: TRBJ2-5; v_gene: TRBV7-3; d_gene: .; len: 14; abundance: .; CDR3nt: TGTGCCAGCAGCTTAAGCGGGGCCCAAGAGACCCAGTACTTC; CDR3aa: CASSLSGAQETQYF
j_gene: TRBJ2-1; v_gene: TRBV5-1; d_gene: TRBD1; len: 17; abundance: once; CDR3nt: TGCGCCAGCAGCCCCACCACGGGCAGGGACAGGGACTATGAGCAGTTCTTC; CDR3aa: CASSPTTGRDRDYEQFF
j_gene: TRBJ1-6; v_gene: TRBV7-9; d_gene: .; len: 15; abundance: .; CDR3nt: TGTGCCAGCAGCTTAGATGGACCCTATAATTCACCCCTCCACTTT; CDR3aa: CASSLDGPYNSPLHF
j_gene: TRBJ2-2; v_gene: TRBV15; d_gene: .; len: 13; abundance: .; CDR3nt: TGTGCCACCAGCGGGCCGGACACCGGGGAGCTGTTTTTT; CDR3aa: CATSGPDTGELFF
j_gene: TRBJ1-2; v_gene: TRBV12-3/TRBV12-4; d_gene: TRBD1; len: 13; abundance: once; CDR3nt: TGTGCCAGCAGCCCCCGACAGGGCGAAGGCTACACCTTC; CDR3aa: CASSPRQGEGYTF